This entry lists 7 T cell receptor beta chains sequenced from one sample in a study of blood T cell repertoires in COVID-19. Only in-frame clones appear in the TCRdb table, and some are missing; sequencing was by immunoSEQ multiplex PCR. The sample records 95,000 to 100,000 clones, around 92% being singletons. Sequencing was carried out using peripheral blood. The receptors derive from a man aged 50 to 60 with active COVID-19.

The chain couples TRBV5-1 to TRBJ2-2; D gene unclear. The CDR3 is 12 amino acids. Deletions cut 5 bases from V and 5 bases from J, with 7 bases between. Germline V gene lookup returns CDR1 SGHRS and CDR2 YFSETQ. The DNA of the CDR3 is TGCGCCAGCAGGACTTTTACCGGGGAGCTGTTTTTT. This encodes CASRTFTGELFF.

This chain connects TRBV18 to TRBJ1-3; D perhaps matches TRBD1 (5 bases). CDR3 size: 15 residues. Looked up from germline, CDR1 is KGHSH and CDR2 is LQKENI. The germline V and J ends were trimmed by 2 bases and 3 bases, with 11 bases remaining between them. CDR3 sequence (DNA): TGTGCCAGCTCACCATCGGGGGAGCTTGGAAACACCATATATTTT. Its protein is CASSPSGELGNTIYF.

As for this clone: Its ends do not fully match the called genes, so a read error is possible. The chain is built from TRBV11-2 and TRBJ2-1; D ambiguous. In germline, CDR1 is SGHAT, CDR2 FQNNGV. This CDR3 region has 14 residues. The CDR3 sequence: CASSLDVYPNEQFF. CDR3 nucleotides: TGTGCCAGCAGCCTAGACGTCTACCCCAATGAGCAGTTCTTC.

The chain uses TRBV15 and TRBJ2-7; 10 bases agree with TRBD2. The V gene's germline CDR1 is LNHNV and CDR2 YYDKDF (reference sequence). This CDR3 is built from 17 residues. Trimming removed 3 bases from V and 1 base from J; junction bases left unmatched: 9. Here the CDR3 reads CATSRGLAGAGSYEQYF. DNA for the CDR3: TGTGCCACCAGCAGGGGTCTAGCGGGAGCCGGGTCCTACGAGCAGTACTTC.

This chain uses TRBV28 with TRBJ2-4, with D uncertain. This CDR3 has 13 residues. Germline lookup yields CDR1 MDHEN and CDR2 SYDVKM. Trimming pared 2 bases from V and 0 bases from J, leaving 2 bases between. CDR3 residues: CASSLLAKNIQYF. CDR3 sequence (DNA): TGTGCCAGCAGTTTACTAGCCAAAAACATTCAGTACTTC. Looking up the rest from reference TRBV28 and TRBJ2-4 gives the full variable domain: DVKVTQSSRYLVKRTGEKVFLECVQDMDHENMFWYRQDPGLGLRLIYFSYDVKMKEKGDIPEGYSVSREKKERFSLILESASTNQTSMYLCASSLLAKNIQYFGAGTRLSVL.

This chain links TRBV5-6 with TRBJ2-1; D not resolved. This CDR3 contains 11 residues. The germline gives CDR1 SGHDT, CDR2 YYEEEE. The V end lost 0 bases, the J end lost 10 bases, and 5 bases lay between the germline ends. The CDR3 loop is CASSLGGEQFF. In nucleotides, the CDR3 is TGTGCCAGCAGCTTGGGTGGCGAGCAGTTCTTC.

This clone has a single count. This rearrangement joins TRBV3-1 (or the pseudogene TRBV3-2) to TRBJ2-1, with D uncertain. Germline V gene sequence: CDR1 LGHDT, CDR2 YNNKEL (reference sequence). This CDR3 comprises 14 residues. V lost 4 bases and J 7 bases, leaving 14 bases between the germline ends. CDR3: CASSRQDLRNEQFF. The CDR3 coding sequence is TGTGCCAGCAGCCGACAAGATCTCCGGAATGAGCAGTTCTTC.